Ten or more counts support the clone carrying this TCR beta chain. Its specificity is unknown. The CDR3 loop spans 14 amino acids. Trimming took 0 bases from V and 4 from J, leaving 9 bases between them. Germline assignment: CDR1 SNHLY and CDR2 FYNNEI. Time point in this sample: persistent/refractory GD, antithyroid drugs over 5 years with positive TRAb. Researchers made the TCR library from RNA that was extracted from PBMCs. Collection of peripheral blood (about 10 milliliters) was done using EDTA tubes. According to the study, TCR beta libraries were built with iRepertoire HTBI primers and CDR3-region Arm-PCR. From the multiplex PCR reads, TCRdb called clonotypes with MiXCR, one entry per CDR3 protein. This sample has 650,000 to 850,000 distinct CDR3 sequences, with about 32% found just once. This specimen belongs to a study of regulatory T cells in long-lasting Graves disease. Study-level information: Persistent cases took antithyroid drugs over 5 years and stayed TSH receptor antibody positive. Notes on the study in general: Few sampled subjects may have lowered accuracy. Patients with persistent Graves' had lower TCR diversity than newly diagnosed patients.

Here the sequenced sample was peripheral blood mononuclear cells (PBMCs), taken when the disease was refractory, from a patient treated with antithyroid drugs. The source of this sequence is a female donor with Graves disease. This sequence joins TRBV2 and TRBJ2-5, with D possibly matching TRBD1 (5 bases). The chain's CDR3 is CASSEARGGETQYF. The CDR3 DNA sequence: TGTGCCAGCAGTGAAGCTAGGGGTGGAGAGACCCAGTACTTC.